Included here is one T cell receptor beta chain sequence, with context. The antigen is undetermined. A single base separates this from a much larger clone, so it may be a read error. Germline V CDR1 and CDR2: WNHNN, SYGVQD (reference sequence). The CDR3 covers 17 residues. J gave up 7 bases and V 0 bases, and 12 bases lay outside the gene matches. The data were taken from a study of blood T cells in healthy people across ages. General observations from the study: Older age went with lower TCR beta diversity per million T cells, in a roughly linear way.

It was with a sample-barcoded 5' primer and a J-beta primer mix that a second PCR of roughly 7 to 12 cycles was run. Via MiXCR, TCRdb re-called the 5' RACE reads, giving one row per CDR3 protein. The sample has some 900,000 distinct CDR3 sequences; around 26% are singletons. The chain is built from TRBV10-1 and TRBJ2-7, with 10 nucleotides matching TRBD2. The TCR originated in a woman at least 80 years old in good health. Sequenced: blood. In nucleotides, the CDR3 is TGCGCCAGCAGTGAGTCGGCTAGCGGGGGATCCTACAATGAGCAGTACTTC. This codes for CASSESASGGSYNEQYF.